The clone carrying this TCR beta chain has a handful of counts. The antigen is not known. PBMCs came from 10 ml fresh peripheral blood. The data were taken from a study of T cells in Graves' hyperthyroidism and ophthalmopathy. Whole-study findings and limits: A 13 V-J model separated ophthalmopathy from stable hyperthyroidism. Appearing also in blood were most of the thyroid clonotypes expanded above 0.001.

What was amplified from RNA transcripts were TCR beta CDR3 regions. HTBI primers were used for first-round RT-PCR of the TCR CDR3. TCRdb re-analysed the multiplex PCR reads in MiXCR, keeping a single row per CDR3 protein. There are almost 350,000 distinct CDR3 sequences in the sample; 15% to 20% occur only once, and around 16% lies in the top ten. V was pared by 2 bases and J by 0 bases, with 9 bases between. Germline-derived CDR1 and CDR2 are DFQATT and SNEGSKA (reference sequence). This CDR3 spans 14 amino acids. This clonotype was obtained from a woman aged 40 to 49 with Graves' ophthalmopathy. The sequenced material came from blood. This rearrangement joins TRBV20-1 to TRBJ2-3; the D gene is possibly TRBD1 (6 bases). The CDR3 sequence is CSARRDTSTDTQYF. The CDR3 bases are TGCAGTGCTAGACGGGACACTAGCACAGATACGCAGTATTTT.